This TCR beta chain appears in the sequencing data of a study of blood T cell repertoires in COVID-19. About the research overall: From the United States, Italy and Spain came samples of acute and convalescent COVID-19. The analysed material was cDNA or gDNA that came from T cells, B-cell-depleted T cells, or PBMCs.

This clone was counted many times. It was during active infection that Seattle patients were enrolled and then longitudinally followed. Per the study methods: The assay estimated nucleated cells by amplifying reference gene primers. TCRdb keeps only in-frame clones here, not all; method: immunoSEQ multiplex PCR. The V and J calls and clone size were taken over from that table, and D and trimming were inferred from the DNA. In the table there are approximately 300,000 clones, roughly 80% of which are singletons. What was sequenced was peripheral blood. This sequence originates from a person aged 65 to 79 with COVID-19, enrolled during active disease.

The CDR3 coding sequence is TGTGCCAGTAGGGGGATGGGACAGGGGGTCGGTGCGCGGAATCAGCCCCAGCATTTT. It encodes CASRGMGQGVGARNQPQHF. This chain connects TRBV19 to TRBJ1-5; TRBD1 matches 11 bases. V lost 6 bases, J lost 4 bases, and 17 bases stayed unmatched. Germline CDR1 reads LNHDA; CDR2 reads SQIVND (reference sequence). CDR3 length equals 19 residues.